The 25 T cell receptor beta chains listed next were all sequenced from one sample in a study of cytomegalovirus exposure and HLA in healthy donors (dated by TCRdb to about 2017). Library preparation was by the immunoSEQ multiplex PCR assay. TCRdb retrieved this table from immuneACCESS and kept in-frame rearrangements only. Not all clones are present; in checked studies, unresolved V genes account for under half, and no reason is known for the remainder. The sample table records around 250,000 clones; around 87% of these occur just once. 0.37% of the sample is held by the ten biggest clonotypes. Sequenced: PBMCs. These TCRs come from a woman aged 18 to 35 in good health and CMV-seronegative.

The J gene is TRBJ2-1, the V gene TRBV28; the D gene is possibly TRBD1 (5 bases). CDR3 length: 14 residues. Per the germline V gene, CDR1 is MDHEN and CDR2 is SYDVKM. The V end lost 2 bases, the J end lost 5 bases, and 10 bases lay between the germline ends. The CDR3 region has the DNA TGTGCCAGCAGTTTACGCAGGGTGAACAATGAGCAGTTCTTC. Translating it yields CASSLRRVNNEQFF. The entire variable domain, with the rest obtained from reference TRBV28 and TRBJ2-1, is as follows: DVKVTQSSRYLVKRTGEKVFLECVQDMDHENMFWYRQDPGLGLRLIYFSYDVKMKEKGDIPEGYSVSREKKERFSLILESASTNQTSMYLCASSLRRVNNEQFFGPGTRLTVL.

The chain carries TRBV28 and TRBJ1-5; D is unresolved. Trimming shortened V by 3 bases and J by 4 bases, and 13 bases separated the two germline ends. Per the germline V gene, CDR1 is MDHEN and CDR2 is SYDVKM. The CDR3 contains 15 residues. CDR3 amino acids: CASSFSGRGNQPQHF. The CDR3 nucleotides read TGTGCCAGCAGTTTTTCCGGAAGAGGGAATCAGCCCCAGCATTTT.

This clone was detected only a few times. The rearrangement links TRBV19 to TRBJ1-1, with TRBD1 matching over 9 bases. The CDR3 has 15 residues. The trim removed 4 bases at V and 5 bases at J, leaving 8 bases unmatched. CDR1 and CDR2 from the germline V gene are LNHDA and SQIVND (reference sequence). DNA for the CDR3: TGTGCCAGTAGTAAAACGAGGACAGGGGAGACTGAAGCTTTCTTT. Translation: CASSKTRTGETEAFF.

The chain couples TRBV11-1 to TRBJ2-3; maybe TRBD1 (5 bases). This CDR3 region has 13 residues. Trimming took off 6 bases at V and 5 bases at J, with 12 bases between the two ends. Germline values: CDR1 SGHAT, CDR2 FQDESV (reference sequence). As DNA, the CDR3 is TGTGCCAGCAGGACTTTAGGGGTAGATACGCAGTATTTT. Translated: CASRTLGVDTQYF.

The chain recombines TRBV11-1 with TRBJ2-3; weak D call: TRBD2 (7 bases). Trimming took off 4 bases at V and 2 bases at J, with 16 bases between the two ends. The CDR3 is made up of 16 amino acids. Germline V gene lookup returns CDR1 SGHAT and CDR2 FQDESV (reference sequence). CDR3 amino acids: CASSYGGPTNTDTQYF. CDR3 DNA: TGTGCCAGCAGCTACGGGGGGCCCACCAACACAGATACGCAGTATTTT.

The rearrangement links TRBV10-3 to TRBJ2-2, with 11 nucleotides matching TRBD1. Germline values: CDR1 ENHRY, CDR2 SYGVKD. The CDR3 extends over 14 amino acids. The trim removed 10 bases at V and 3 bases at J, leaving 4 bases unmatched. The CDR3 bases are TGTGCCACCGGGGACAGGGGGGACACCGGGGAGCTGTTTTTT. Protein product: CATGDRGDTGELFF.

In its sample, this clone was seen once. Other DNA sequences in the same sample also yield this CDR3. The chain recombines TRBV5-1 with TRBJ2-5; the D gene is possibly TRBD2 (5 bases). Germline lookup yields CDR1 SGHRS and CDR2 YFSETQ. With 0 bases removed from V and 5 bases from J, the gap between germline ends came to 8 bases. The length of the CDR3 is 13 residues. The DNA for the CDR3 is TGCGCCAGCAGCTTGGGAGGGCTTGAGACCCAGTACTTC. It translates to CASSLGGLETQYF.

With respect to this clone: Other nucleotide sequences in the sample specify the same CDR3. The genes are TRBV27 and TRBJ2-7, with D maybe TRBD2 (5 bases). The V gene's germline CDR1 is MNHEY and CDR2 SMNVEV (reference sequence). V dropped 5 bases and J dropped 3 bases, with 11 bases sitting between them. CDR3 length: 13 residues. The CDR3 coding sequence is TGTGCCAGCAGTCGGACGGGAAACTACGAGCAGTACTTC. It codes for CASSRTGNYEQYF.

The chain uses TRBV5-1 and TRBJ1-1, with D possibly TRBD1 on 5 matching bases. This CDR3 has 13 amino acids. V was cut by 1 base and J by 4 bases, with 8 bases left in between. Germline lookup yields CDR1 SGHRS and CDR2 YFSETQ. This CDR3 is CASSLQGTTEAFF. Written as DNA, the CDR3 is TGCGCCAGCAGCTTGCAGGGAACCACTGAAGCTTTCTTT. Using reference TRBV5-1 and TRBJ1-1 for the parts outside the CDR3, the full variable domain is KAGVTQTPRYLIKTRGQQVTLSCSPISGHRSVSWYQQTPGQGLQFLFEYFSETQRNKGNFPGRFSGRQFSNSRSEMNVSTLELGDSALYLCASSLQGTTEAFFGQGTRLTVV.

The chain links TRBV15 to TRBJ2-1; TRBD1 aligns across 9 bases. The CDR3 contains 17 residues. J gave up 3 bases and V 3 bases, and 9 bases lay outside the gene matches. Germline CDR1 and CDR2: LNHNV and YYDKDF (reference sequence). The CDR3 nucleotides are TGTGCCACCAGCAGGTTACAGGGGGCCTCAAGCTACAATGAGCAGTTCTTC. Its protein product is CATSRLQGASSYNEQFF.

This clone is a singleton in its sample. The gene calls are TRBV10-2 and TRBJ2-7, with 11 nucleotides matching TRBD2. The V and J ends lost 7 bases and 4 bases, in that order; junction bases with no gene match: 15. Per the germline V gene, CDR1 is WSHSY and CDR2 is SAAADI. The CDR3 has 17 amino acids. The CDR3 here is CASTRDYSGGVGYEQYF. CDR3 coding DNA: TGCGCCAGCACAAGGGACTATAGCGGGGGGGTTGGTTACGAGCAGTACTTC.

V is TRBV7-6 and J is TRBJ1-1, with D possibly being TRBD1 (5 bases). Germline V lookup: CDR1 SGHVS, CDR2 FNYEAQ. The V and J ends lost 5 bases and 1 base respectively, with 14 bases between them. The CDR3 is 15 residues long. For the CDR3, the DNA is TGTGCCAGCAGCAATGCAGGGTCGGGGAACACTGAAGCTTTCTTT. Amino acid sequence: CASSNAGSGNTEAFF.

The rearrangement links TRBV4-3 to TRBJ2-6; 9 bases align to TRBD1. This CDR3 region has 18 residues. Germline V gene sequence: CDR1 LGHNA, CDR2 YSLEER. Trimming at V came to 3 bases and at J to 0 bases, leaving 6 bases not matched to a gene. The CDR3 protein is CASSHPGQGLSGANVLTF. Written as DNA, the CDR3 is TGCGCCAGCAGCCACCCGGGACAGGGACTCTCTGGGGCCAACGTCCTGACTTTC.

J is TRBJ2-2 and V is TRBV9; TRBD2 matches at 9 bases. With 4 bases clipped from V and 4 bases from J, the junction kept 8 bases outside the gene matches. The CDR3 consists of 16 residues. Germline V gene lookup returns CDR1 SGDLS and CDR2 YYNGEE. CDR3 in DNA: TGTGCCAGCAGCTTCAGCGGGGGGCACGGCACCGGGGAGCTGTTTTTT. Its translation is CASSFSGGHGTGELFF.

The gene calls are TRBV18 and TRBJ1-1, with D uncertain. V lost 3 bases, J lost 2 bases, and 7 bases lay in between. The CDR3 has 13 amino acids. Germline V gene sequence: CDR1 KGHSH, CDR2 LQKENI. CDR3 DNA: TGTGCCAGCTCACCTACAGCTAACACTGAAGCTTTCTTT. Amino acid sequence: CASSPTANTEAFF.

The chain has TRBV7-2 and TRBJ2-1; 9 nucleotides agree with TRBD2. In germline, CDR1 is SGHTA, CDR2 FQGNSA. CDR3 length: 16 amino acids. After removal of 5 bases from V and 7 bases from J, the junction contained 12 bases not matched to a gene. CDR3 nucleotide sequence: TGTGCCAGCAGCGTCAAGCGGGGGGTGATGGATAATGAGCAGTTCTTC. It codes for CASSVKRGVMDNEQFF.

The chain uses TRBV4-1 and TRBJ2-5, with TRBD2 matching over 11 bases. The length of the CDR3 is 16 residues. Per the germline V gene, CDR1 is MGHRA and CDR2 is YSYEKL. The V segment lost 6 bases and the J segment 2 bases; nucleotides outside the gene matches: 8. The CDR3 nucleotides are TGCGCCAGCAGTCCGTTGACTAGCGGGGCGCAAGAGACCCAGTACTTC. It codes for CASSPLTSGAQETQYF.

This chain links TRBV6-6 with TRBJ1-4; TRBD1 aligns across 8 bases. This CDR3 has 15 amino acids. V shed 6 bases and J 7 bases; nucleotides not matched to a gene: 10. Germline CDR1 and CDR2: MNHNY and SVGAGI (reference sequence). CDR3 DNA: TGTGCCAGCAGAAGACGACAGGGGTTGACTGAAAAACTGTTTTTT. It codes for CASRRRQGLTEKLFF.

The rearrangement uses TRBV10-3 and TRBJ1-5; tentatively, D is TRBD1 (6 bases). The CDR3 is 16 residues long. Germline-derived CDR1 and CDR2 are ENHRY and SYGVKD. V was trimmed by 0 bases and J by 3 bases, leaving 12 bases between them. CDR3 sequence: CAISESNRVSNQPQHF. The CDR3 bases are TGTGCCATCAGTGAGTCGAACAGGGTGTCCAATCAGCCCCAGCATTTT.

The chain employs TRBV18 and TRBJ1-5, with 8 bases fitting TRBD1. J was trimmed by 7 bases and V by 2 bases; bases with no gene match: 7. The germline CDR1 and CDR2 sequences are KGHSH and LQKENI. The CDR3 covers 15 residues. The CDR3 region has the DNA TGTGCCAGCTCACCATCTCAGGGGGCCAACCAGCCCCAGCATTTT. It encodes CASSPSQGANQPQHF.

V usage is TRBV9 and J usage is TRBJ1-4; D call uncertain. CDR1 SGDLS and CDR2 YYNGEE come from the germline V gene. This CDR3 is built from 16 residues. V was shortened by 0 bases and J by 4 bases, with 13 bases between the two germline ends. DNA for the CDR3: TGTGCCAGCAGCGTAGCAGGCGCGACGGATAATGAAAAACTGTTTTTT. Protein: CASSVAGATDNEKLFF.

This chain links TRBV29-1 with TRBJ2-7; 7 bases match TRBD1. J was trimmed by 5 bases and V by 5 bases; bases with no gene match: 15. CDR1 and CDR2 from the germline V gene are SQVTM and ANQGSEA. The CDR3 spans 15 residues. CDR3 DNA sequence: TGCAGCGTTTCACAGGGGACGGCGATTGGCCACGAGCAGTACTTC. Its protein is CSVSQGTAIGHEQYF.

The J gene is TRBJ2-5, the V gene TRBV5-1; 7 nucleotides line up with TRBD1. The CDR3 covers 14 residues. Germline CDR1 and CDR2: SGHRS and YFSETQ. After removal of 8 bases from V and 1 base from J, the junction contained 8 bases not matched to a gene. DNA for the CDR3: TGCGCCAGTGACAGGGATCGGGCCCAAGAGACCCAGTACTTC. The encoded protein is CASDRDRAQETQYF.

The gene calls are TRBV28 and TRBJ1-4; D is undetermined. V lost 3 bases and J lost 1, with 9 bases in between. Per germline, CDR1 MDHEN and CDR2 SYDVKM. The CDR3 is 15 residues long. The CDR3 DNA is TGTGCCAGCAGTTTCGTCAGTTTAACTAATGAAAAACTGTTTTTT. The encoded protein is CASSFVSLTNEKLFF.

The chain recombines TRBV28 with TRBJ2-3, with D possibly matching TRBD1 (6 bases). The CDR3 totals 17 residues. Germline CDR1 reads MDHEN; CDR2 reads SYDVKM. The V end was cut by 6 bases, the J end by 1 base, with 20 bases between. The CDR3 here is CASSLWGPISGTDTQYF. CDR3 nucleotide sequence: TGTGCCAGCAGCCTTTGGGGGCCGATCTCTGGCACAGATACGCAGTATTTT.